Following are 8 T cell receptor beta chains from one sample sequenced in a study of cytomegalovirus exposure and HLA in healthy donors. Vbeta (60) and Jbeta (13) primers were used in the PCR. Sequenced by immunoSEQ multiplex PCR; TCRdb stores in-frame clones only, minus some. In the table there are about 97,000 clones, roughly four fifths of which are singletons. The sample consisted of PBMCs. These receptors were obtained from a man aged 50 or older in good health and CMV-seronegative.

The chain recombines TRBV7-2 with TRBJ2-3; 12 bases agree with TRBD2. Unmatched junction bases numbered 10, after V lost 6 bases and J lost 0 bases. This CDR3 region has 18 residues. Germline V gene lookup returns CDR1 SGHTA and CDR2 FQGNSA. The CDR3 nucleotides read TGTGCCAGCAGAGCCGGGACTAGCGGGCTACTAAGCACAGATACGCAGTATTTT. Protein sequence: CASRAGTSGLLSTDTQYF.

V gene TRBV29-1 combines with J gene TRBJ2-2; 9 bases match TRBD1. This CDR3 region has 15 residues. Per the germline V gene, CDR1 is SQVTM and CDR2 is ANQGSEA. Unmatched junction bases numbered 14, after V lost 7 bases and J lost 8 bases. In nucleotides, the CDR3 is TGCAGCGCGCTTACAGGGGGCAGGGGACGAGGGGAGCTGTTTTTT. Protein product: CSALTGGRGRGELFF.

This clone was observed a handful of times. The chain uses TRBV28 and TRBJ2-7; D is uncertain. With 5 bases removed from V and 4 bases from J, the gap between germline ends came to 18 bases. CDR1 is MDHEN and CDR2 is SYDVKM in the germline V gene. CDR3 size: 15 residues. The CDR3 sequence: CASSRLRAADYEQYF. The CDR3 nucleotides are TGTGCCAGCAGTAGACTCAGAGCAGCCGATTACGAGCAGTACTTC.

The CDR3 DNA reads as TGTGCCAGCAGTTCAGCGGGGTACACAGATACGCAGTATTTT. Residues: CASSSAGYTDTQYF. This chain uses TRBV28 with TRBJ2-3, with 7 bases identical to TRBD2. The CDR3 totals 14 residues. V shed 4 bases and J 2 bases; nucleotides not matched to a gene: 3. Germline V gene data show CDR1 as MDHEN and CDR2 as SYDVKM.

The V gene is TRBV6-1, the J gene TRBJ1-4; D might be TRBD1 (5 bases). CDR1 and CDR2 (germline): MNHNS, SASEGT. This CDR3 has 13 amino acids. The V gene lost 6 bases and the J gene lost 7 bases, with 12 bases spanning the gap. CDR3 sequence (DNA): TGTGCCAGCAGGTGGGGGGAGGGTGAAAAACTGTTTTTT. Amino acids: CASRWGEGEKLFF.

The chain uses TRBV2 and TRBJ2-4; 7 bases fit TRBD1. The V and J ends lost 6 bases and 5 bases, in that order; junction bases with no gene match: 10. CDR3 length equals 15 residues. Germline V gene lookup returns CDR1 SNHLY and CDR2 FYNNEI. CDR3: CASRWLEGAQNIQYF. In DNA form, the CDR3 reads TGTGCCAGCAGATGGCTAGAGGGGGCACAAAACATTCAGTACTTC.

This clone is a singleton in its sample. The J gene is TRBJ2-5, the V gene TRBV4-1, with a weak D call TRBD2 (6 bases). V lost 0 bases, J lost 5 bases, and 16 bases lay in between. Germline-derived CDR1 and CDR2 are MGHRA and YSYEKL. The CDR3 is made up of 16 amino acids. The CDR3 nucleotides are TGCGCCAGCAGCCAAGATCGGGACTTAAGAAGGGAGACCCAGTACTTC. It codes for CASSQDRDLRRETQYF.

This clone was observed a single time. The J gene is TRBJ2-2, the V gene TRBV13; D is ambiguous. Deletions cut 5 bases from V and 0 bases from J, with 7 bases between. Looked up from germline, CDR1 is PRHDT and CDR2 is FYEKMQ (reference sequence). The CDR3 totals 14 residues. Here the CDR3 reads CASSRSANTGELFF. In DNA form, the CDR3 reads TGTGCCAGCAGCCGGAGTGCGAACACCGGGGAGCTGTTTTTT. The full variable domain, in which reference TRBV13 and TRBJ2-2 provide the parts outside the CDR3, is AAGVIQSPRHLIKEKRETATLKCYPIPRHDTVYWYQQGPGQDPQFLISFYEKMQSDKGSIPDRFSAQQFSDYHSELNMSSLELGDSALYFCASSRSANTGELFFGEGSRLTVL.